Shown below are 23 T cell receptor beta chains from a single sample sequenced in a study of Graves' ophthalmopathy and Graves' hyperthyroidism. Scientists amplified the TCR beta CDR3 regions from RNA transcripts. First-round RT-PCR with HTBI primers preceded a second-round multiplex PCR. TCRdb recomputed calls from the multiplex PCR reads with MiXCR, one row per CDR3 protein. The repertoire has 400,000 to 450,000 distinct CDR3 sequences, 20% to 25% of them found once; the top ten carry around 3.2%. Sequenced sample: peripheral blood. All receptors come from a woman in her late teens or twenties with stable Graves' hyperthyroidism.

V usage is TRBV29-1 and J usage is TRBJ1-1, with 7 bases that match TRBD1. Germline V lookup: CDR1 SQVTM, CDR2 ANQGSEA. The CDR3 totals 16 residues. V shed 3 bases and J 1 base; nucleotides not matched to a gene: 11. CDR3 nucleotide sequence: TGCAGCGTTGAGGGACTTCCGGGACAGAGGAACACTGAAGCTTTCTTT. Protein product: CSVEGLPGQRNTEAFF.

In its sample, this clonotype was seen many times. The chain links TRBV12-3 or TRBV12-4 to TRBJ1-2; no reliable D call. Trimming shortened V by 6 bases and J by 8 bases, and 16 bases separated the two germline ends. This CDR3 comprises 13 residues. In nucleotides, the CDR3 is TGTGCCAGCAGAACCGGAGAGATGAGGGGCTACACCTTC. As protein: CASRTGEMRGYTF.

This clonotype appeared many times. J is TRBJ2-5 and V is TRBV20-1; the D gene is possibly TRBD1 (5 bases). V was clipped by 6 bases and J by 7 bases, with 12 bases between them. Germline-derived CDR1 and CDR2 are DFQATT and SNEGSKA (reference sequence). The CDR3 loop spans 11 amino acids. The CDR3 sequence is CSARFRGTQYF. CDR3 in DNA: TGCAGTGCCAGATTTAGGGGGACCCAGTACTTC.

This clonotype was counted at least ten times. The CDR3 reads CSASSLRAKETQYF. The CDR3 DNA reads as TGCAGTGCTAGTTCGCTCAGGGCCAAGGAGACCCAGTACTTC. J is TRBJ2-5 and V is TRBV20-1; D may be TRBD1 (5 bases). This CDR3 comprises 14 residues. CDR1 DFQATT and CDR2 SNEGSKA come from the germline V gene (reference sequence). V was trimmed by 3 bases and J by 5 bases, leaving 16 bases between them.

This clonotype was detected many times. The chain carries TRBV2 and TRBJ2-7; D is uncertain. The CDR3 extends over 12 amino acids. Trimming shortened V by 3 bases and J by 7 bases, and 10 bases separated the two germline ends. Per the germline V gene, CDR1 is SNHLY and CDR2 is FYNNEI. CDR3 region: CASSDREREQYF. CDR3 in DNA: TGTGCCAGCAGTGATAGAGAGCGTGAGCAGTACTTC.

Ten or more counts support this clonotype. Written as DNA, the CDR3 is TGTGCCAGCTCACAAACCGGGACAGGGGAGGGCGAGCAGTACTTC. Translating gives CASSQTGTGEGEQYF. The genes are TRBV18 and TRBJ2-7; 10 bases are shared with TRBD1. Germline CDR1 and CDR2: KGHSH and LQKENI. J was trimmed by 6 bases and V by 4 bases; bases with no gene match: 9. This CDR3 has 15 residues.

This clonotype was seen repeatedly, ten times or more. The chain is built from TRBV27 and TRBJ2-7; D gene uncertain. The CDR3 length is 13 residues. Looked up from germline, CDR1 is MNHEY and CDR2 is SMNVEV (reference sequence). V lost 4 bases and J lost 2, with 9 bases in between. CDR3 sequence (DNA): TGTGCCAGCAGTTGGTGGGAACCCTACGAGCAGTACTTC. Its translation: CASSWWEPYEQYF.

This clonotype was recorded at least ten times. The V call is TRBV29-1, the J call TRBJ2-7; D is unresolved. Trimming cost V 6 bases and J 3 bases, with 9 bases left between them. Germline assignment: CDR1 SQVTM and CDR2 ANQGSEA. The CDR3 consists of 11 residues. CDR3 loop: CSVTTIYEQYF. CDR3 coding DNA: TGCAGCGTAACCACTATCTACGAGCAGTACTTC.

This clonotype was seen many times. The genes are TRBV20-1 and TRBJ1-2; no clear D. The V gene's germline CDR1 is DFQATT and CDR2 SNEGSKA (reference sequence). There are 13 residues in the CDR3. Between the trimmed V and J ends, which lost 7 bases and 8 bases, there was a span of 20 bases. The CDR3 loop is CSVGLAGLGGYTF. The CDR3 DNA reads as TGCAGTGTTGGGTTAGCGGGCCTGGGAGGCTACACCTTC.

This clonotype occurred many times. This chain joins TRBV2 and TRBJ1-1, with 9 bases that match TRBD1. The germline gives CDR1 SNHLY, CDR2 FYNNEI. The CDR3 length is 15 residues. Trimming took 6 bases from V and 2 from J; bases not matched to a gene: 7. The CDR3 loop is CASREPGQGNTEAFF. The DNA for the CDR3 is TGTGCCAGCAGGGAACCGGGACAGGGAAACACTGAAGCTTTCTTT.

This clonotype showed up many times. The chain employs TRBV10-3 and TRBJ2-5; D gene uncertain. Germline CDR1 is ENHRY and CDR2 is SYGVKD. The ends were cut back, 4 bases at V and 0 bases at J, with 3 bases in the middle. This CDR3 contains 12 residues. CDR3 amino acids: CAISANQETQYF. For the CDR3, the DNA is TGTGCCATCAGTGCTAACCAAGAGACCCAGTACTTC.

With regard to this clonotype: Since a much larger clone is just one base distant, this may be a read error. The CDR3 DNA follows: TGTGCCAGCAGCTTAAAGGAGTCGGCGAGCACTGAAGCTTTCTTT. It translates to CASSLKESASTEAFF. The J gene is TRBJ1-1, the V gene TRBV7-9; no reliable D call. The CDR3 extends over 15 amino acids. Between the trimmed V and J ends, which lost 2 bases and 4 bases, there was a span of 14 bases. Germline lookup yields CDR1 SEHNR and CDR2 FQNEAQ (reference sequence).

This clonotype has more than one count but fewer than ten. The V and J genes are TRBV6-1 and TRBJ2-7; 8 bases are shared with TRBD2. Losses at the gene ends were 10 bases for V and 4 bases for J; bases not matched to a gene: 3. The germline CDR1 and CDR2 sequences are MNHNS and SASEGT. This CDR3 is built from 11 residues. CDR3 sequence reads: CATRGGYEQYF. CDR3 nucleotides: TGTGCCACCCGGGGGGGGTACGAGCAGTACTTC.

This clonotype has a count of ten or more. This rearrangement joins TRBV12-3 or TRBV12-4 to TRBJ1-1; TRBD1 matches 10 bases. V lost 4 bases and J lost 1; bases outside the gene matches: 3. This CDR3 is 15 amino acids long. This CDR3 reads CASSSRTGGNTEAFF. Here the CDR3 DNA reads TGTGCCAGCAGTTCCCGGACAGGGGGGAACACTGAAGCTTTCTTT.

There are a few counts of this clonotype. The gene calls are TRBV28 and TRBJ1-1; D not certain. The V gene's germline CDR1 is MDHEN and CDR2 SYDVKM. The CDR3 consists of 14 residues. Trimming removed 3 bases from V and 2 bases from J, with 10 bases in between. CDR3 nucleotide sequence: TGTGCCAGCAGTTTTCCGTCCCCTAACACTGAAGCTTTCTTT. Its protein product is CASSFPSPNTEAFF.

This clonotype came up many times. The CDR3 DNA reads as TGTGCCAGCAGCCGAAACGGGCCGAATAATTCACCCCTCCACTTT. Translating it yields CASSRNGPNNSPLHF. The rearrangement uses TRBV7-3 and TRBJ1-6, with D hard to call. The CDR3 extends over 15 amino acids. Germline V gives CDR1 SGHTA, CDR2 FQGTGA. Trimming pared 5 bases from V and 5 bases from J, leaving 13 bases between. Complete variable domain (other parts from reference TRBV7-3 and TRBJ1-6): GAGVSQTPSNKVTEKGKYVELRCDPISGHTALYWYRQSLGQGPEFLIYFQGTGAADDSGLPNDRFFAVRPEGSVSTLKIQRTERGDSAVYLCASSRNGPNNSPLHFGNGTRLTVT.

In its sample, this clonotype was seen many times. The CDR3 is CASSALGTGPYEQYF. In DNA, the CDR3 is TGTGCCAGCAGCGCATTGGGGACAGGCCCCTACGAGCAGTACTTC. The chain employs TRBV25-1 and TRBJ2-7; TRBD1 agrees at 8 bases. Germline lookup yields CDR1 MGHDK and CDR2 SYGVNS. This CDR3 is 15 amino acids long. V trimming: 6 bases; J trimming: 2 bases; junction bases outside the gene matches: 9.

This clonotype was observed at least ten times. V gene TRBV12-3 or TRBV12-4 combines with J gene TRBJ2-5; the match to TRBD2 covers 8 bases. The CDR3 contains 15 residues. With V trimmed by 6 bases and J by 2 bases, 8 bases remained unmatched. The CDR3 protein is CASRHDSGMQETQYF. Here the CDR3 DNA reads TGTGCCAGCAGGCATGATAGCGGGATGCAAGAGACCCAGTACTTC.

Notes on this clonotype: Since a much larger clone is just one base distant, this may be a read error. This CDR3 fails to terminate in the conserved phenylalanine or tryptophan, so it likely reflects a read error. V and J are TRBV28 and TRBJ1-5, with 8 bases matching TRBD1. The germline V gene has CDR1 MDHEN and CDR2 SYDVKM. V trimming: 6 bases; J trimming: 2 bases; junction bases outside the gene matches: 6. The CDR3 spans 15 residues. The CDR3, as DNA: TGTGCCAGCAGGTCATCGGACAGGGGCAATCAGCCCCAGCATTTG. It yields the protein CASRSSDRGNQPQHL.

CDR3 coding DNA: TGTGCCAGCAGCCAAGTTGAACGGGGGGTAATTGAAGCTTTCTTT. This sequence encodes CASSQVERGVIEAFF. This sequence joins TRBV14 and TRBJ1-1; possible D gene TRBD1, 5 bases. The V gene lost 1 base and the J gene lost 7 bases, with 16 bases spanning the gap. Germline CDR1 is SGHDN and CDR2 is FVKESK. CDR3 length: 15 residues.

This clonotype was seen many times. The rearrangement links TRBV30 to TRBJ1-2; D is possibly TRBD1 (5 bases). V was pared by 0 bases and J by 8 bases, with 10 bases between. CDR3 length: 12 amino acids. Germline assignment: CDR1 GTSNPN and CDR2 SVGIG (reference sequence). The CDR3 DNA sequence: TGTGCCTGGAGTGTATCAGGGAACGGCTACACCTTC. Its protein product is CAWSVSGNGYTF.

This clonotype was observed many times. CDR3: CASSRDRDNSPLHF. In nucleotides, the CDR3 is TGTGCCAGCAGTCGGGACAGGGATAATTCACCCCTCCACTTT. The rearrangement uses TRBV6-5 and TRBJ1-6; 9 positions match TRBD1. CDR1 and CDR2 (germline): MNHEY, SVGAGI. This CDR3 is built from 14 residues. Germline trimming cut 5 bases from V and 5 bases from J; bases unmatched to any gene: 1.

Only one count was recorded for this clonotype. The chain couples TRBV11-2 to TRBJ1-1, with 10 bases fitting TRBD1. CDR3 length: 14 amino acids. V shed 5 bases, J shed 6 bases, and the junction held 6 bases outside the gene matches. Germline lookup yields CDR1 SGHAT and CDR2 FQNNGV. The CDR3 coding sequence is TGTGCCAGCAGCCCGAAGACAGGGGGCGCTGAAGCTTTCTTT. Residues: CASSPKTGGAEAFF.